These 20 T cell receptor beta chains were sequenced from one sample in a study of post-analysis software for immune sequencing data (dated by TCRdb to between 2014 and 2016). General findings and caveats noted by the study authors: Significantly higher frequencies in patients than in controls were found for a handful of TRBV segments, including TRBV5-6, TRBV5-1 and TRBV20-1.

Antigen specificity for these receptors is unknown. Preparation of the library involved PCR. The listed sequencing device is Illumina HiSeq 2500. Unique molecular identifiers were incorporated into TCR beta cDNA libraries to reduce PCR and sequencing biases. Through fastp at Q25 and MiXCR, TCRdb rebuilt clones from the public reads, retaining in-frame beta chains. Identical CDR3 protein sequences are pooled into one entry, listed with their most common genes and DNA. This sample gives fewer than 700,000 distinct CDR3 sequences in total; about 44% of them show up just once. Roughly 1.7% of the sample is taken by the ten largest. Source material: blood. Receptor source: a girl aged 10 to 17 with multiple sclerosis.

V and J are TRBV6-6 and TRBJ2-3, with no clear D. V was trimmed by 0 bases and J by 6 bases, leaving 13 bases between them. Germline V CDR1 and CDR2: MNHNY, SVGAGI (reference sequence). The CDR3 has 15 residues. The CDR3 protein is CASSYSGRHTDTQYF. For the CDR3, the DNA is TGTGCCAGCAGTTACTCTGGCCGACACACGGATACGCAGTATTTT.

The V gene is TRBV29-1, the J gene TRBJ2-3; 13 bases line up with TRBD2. Trimming took 3 bases from V and 4 from J; bases not matched to a gene: 13. This CDR3 region has 18 residues. Looked up from germline, CDR1 is SQVTM and CDR2 is ANQGSEA. CDR3 sequence (DNA): TGCAGCGTTGAGGTCTCCCCCACTAGCGGGGGGGCAGCAGATACGCAGTATTTT. Translating gives CSVEVSPTSGGAADTQYF.

The chain links TRBV3-1 to TRBJ2-1; D may be TRBD2 (5 bases). V was pared by 5 bases and J by 2 bases, with 13 bases between. The CDR3 has 15 residues. Germline loops: CDR1 LGHDT, CDR2 YNNKEL (reference sequence). The CDR3 DNA is TGTGCCAGCAGCGACGGGATCCAACCCTACAATGAGCAGTTCTTC. Its translation: CASSDGIQPYNEQFF.

This clonotype was observed a handful of times. The gene calls are TRBV12-3 or TRBV12-4 and TRBJ2-1; TRBD2 is a possible D gene (5 bases). Trimming took off 5 bases at V and 1 base at J, with 12 bases between the two ends. This CDR3 is built from 15 residues. CDR3: CASSTSGPSYNEQFF. CDR3 sequence (DNA): TGTGCCAGCAGTACCAGCGGACCTTCCTACAATGAGCAGTTCTTC.

The rearrangement uses TRBV6-2 or TRBV6-3 and TRBJ1-2; 7 bases line up with TRBD1. This CDR3 has 14 amino acids. With V trimmed by 6 bases and J by 7 bases, 11 bases remained unmatched. CDR1 and CDR2 from the germline V gene are MNHEY and SVGEGT. The CDR3 DNA sequence: TGTGCCAGCAGCGAACCAGGGGGTGTCCGTGGCTACACCTTC. It encodes CASSEPGGVRGYTF.

This chain joins TRBV12-3 or TRBV12-4 and TRBJ2-1, with TRBD2 matching 14 bases. The V segment lost 7 bases and the J segment 1 base; nucleotides outside the gene matches: 9. This CDR3 is 18 amino acids long. The CDR3 region is CASISGTSGSASYNEQFF. DNA of the CDR3: TGTGCCAGCATTTCCGGGACTAGCGGGAGCGCGTCCTACAATGAGCAGTTCTTC.

The CDR3 region has the DNA TGTGCCAGCAGCCAAAAAGACGCCTCACAGAATCAGCCCCAGCATTTT. Its protein is CASSQKDASQNQPQHF. This chain joins TRBV4-2 and TRBJ1-5; D ambiguous. The CDR3 covers 16 residues. V was shortened by 2 bases and J by 4 bases, with 15 bases between the two germline ends. CDR1 and CDR2 (germline): LGHNA, YNFKEQ.

In nucleotides, the CDR3 is TGTGCCAGCAGTGACTCTTGGGACAGGGGGCGCAAGGGGTTTTTT. It yields the protein CASSDSWDRGRKGFF. V is TRBV6-4 and J is TRBJ1-4, with 12 bases that match TRBD1. CDR1 is MRHNA, CDR2 SNTAGT, per germline. The CDR3 is 15 amino acids. The V segment lost 0 bases and the J segment 16 bases; nucleotides outside the gene matches: 9.

V is TRBV25-1 and J is TRBJ1-1, with D perhaps matching TRBD1 (6 bases). The CDR3 contains 12 residues. V was shortened by 5 bases and J by 7 bases, with 11 bases between the two germline ends. CDR1 is MGHDK and CDR2 is SYGVNS in the germline V gene. The CDR3 reads CASSPGGREAFF. In nucleotides, the CDR3 is TGTGCCAGCAGTCCCGGGGGGCGTGAAGCTTTCTTT.

This clonotype has a handful of counts. The chain combines TRBV12-3 or TRBV12-4 with TRBJ2-7, with a tentative D call TRBD2 (6 bases). The CDR3 length is 14 residues. Trimming removed 5 bases at V and 2 bases at J, with 13 bases between. DNA of the CDR3: TGTGCCAGCAGTCCTGATCGACTAGCCTACGAGCAGTACTTC. This gives the protein CASSPDRLAYEQYF.

This clonotype has more than one count but fewer than ten. V is TRBV6-2 or TRBV6-3 and J is TRBJ2-3; D uncertain. There are 12 residues in the CDR3. The germline CDR1 and CDR2 sequences are MNHEY and SVGEGT. The ends were cut back, 4 bases at V and 4 bases at J, with 6 bases in the middle. The CDR3 DNA reads TGTGCCAGCAGTTCTCCCCCAGATACGCAGTATTTT. It translates to CASSSPPDTQYF.

J is TRBJ2-7 and V is TRBV29-1; the D call may be TRBD1 or TRBD2 (5 bases each). V was shortened by 5 bases and J by 1 base, with 15 bases between the two germline ends. The CDR3 length is 14 residues. The V gene's germline CDR1 is SQVTM and CDR2 ANQGSEA. The CDR3 region is CSVPIRDGSYEQYF. The CDR3 DNA is TGCAGCGTTCCAATCCGGGACGGATCCTACGAGCAGTACTTC.

The chain uses TRBV5-1 and TRBJ2-5; 10 nucleotides align to TRBD2. V lost 0 bases, J lost 4 bases, and 6 bases stayed unmatched. The germline CDR1 and CDR2 sequences are SGHRS and YFSETQ. This CDR3 has 16 amino acids. CDR3 in DNA: TGCGCCAGCAGCTTGGAAGGGACTAGCGCATTAGAGACCCAGTACTTC. Translation: CASSLEGTSALETQYF. The whole variable domain, filled in from reference TRBV5-1 and TRBJ2-5, reads KAGVTQTPRYLIKTRGQQVTLSCSPISGHRSVSWYQQTPGQGLQFLFEYFSETQRNKGNFPGRFSGRQFSNSRSEMNVSTLELGDSALYLCASSLEGTSALETQYFGPGTRLLVL.

V is TRBV12-3 or TRBV12-4 and J is TRBJ2-6; the D is unclear. V was pared by 6 bases and J by 2 bases, with 8 bases between. This CDR3 contains 14 residues. Written as DNA, the CDR3 is TGTGCCAGCAGCAGAGAAGCTGGGGCCAACGTCCTGACTTTC. Translating it yields CASSREAGANVLTF.

The V gene is TRBV24-1, the J gene TRBJ2-3; no firm D call. V lost 3 bases, J lost 0 bases, and 15 bases lay in between. This CDR3 contains 17 residues. CDR1 and CDR2 from the germline V gene are KGHDR and SFDVKD. The CDR3 DNA is TGTGCCACCAGTGATCCACCCAAGCCTGCTAGCACAGATACGCAGTATTTT. The encoded protein is CATSDPPKPASTDTQYF.

In its sample, this clonotype was seen many times. J is TRBJ2-4 and V is TRBV6-4; TRBD2 matches at 9 bases. The germline CDR1 and CDR2 sequences are MRHNA and SNTAGT. V lost 3 bases to trimming and J lost 0 bases; unmatched junction nucleotides: 6. CDR3 size: 17 residues. Written as DNA, the CDR3 is TGTGCCAGCAGTGAGCAAGCGGGGGGAGAAGCCAAAAACATTCAGTACTTC. It is translated as CASSEQAGGEAKNIQYF.

A single count supports this clonotype. The chain joins TRBV5-5 to TRBJ2-3; a possible D gene is TRBD2 (6 bases). Trimming left V 5 bases short and J 2 bases short, with 24 bases between. The CDR3 totals 18 residues. In germline, CDR1 is SGHKS, CDR2 YYEKEE (reference sequence). CDR3 DNA sequence: TGTGCCAGCAGTCCATTAAGGAGGGCCGTAATCCCCACAGATACGCAGTATTTT. It translates to CASSPLRRAVIPTDTQYF.

This clonotype was seen a handful of times. The chain carries TRBV29-1 and TRBJ1-4; 9 positions agree with TRBD1. Per germline, CDR1 SQVTM and CDR2 ANQGSEA. The CDR3 sequence is 14 residues long. J gave up 3 bases and V 1 base, and 0 bases lay outside the gene matches. This CDR3 reads CSVEGTGANEKLFF. Here the CDR3 DNA reads TGCAGCGTTGAAGGGACAGGGGCTAATGAAAAACTGTTTTTT.

This clonotype was counted many times. The V and J genes are TRBV5-1 and TRBJ2-7; tentative D call: TRBD1 (5 bases). The CDR3 length is 12 residues. Trimming removed 3 bases from V and 4 bases from J, with 8 bases in between. The germline CDR1 and CDR2 sequences are SGHRS and YFSETQ. The chain's CDR3 is CASSYGQYEQYF. CDR3 bases: TGCGCCAGCAGCTACGGACAATACGAGCAGTACTTC.

This clonotype came up a few times. This chain uses TRBV6-5 with TRBJ2-1, with D unresolved. The CDR3 loop spans 11 amino acids. Germline CDR1 reads MNHEY; CDR2 reads SVGAGI. V was trimmed by 6 bases and J by 8 bases, leaving 8 bases between them. The chain's CDR3 is CASSQWDEQFF. The CDR3 DNA is TGTGCCAGCAGCCAGTGGGATGAGCAGTTCTTC.